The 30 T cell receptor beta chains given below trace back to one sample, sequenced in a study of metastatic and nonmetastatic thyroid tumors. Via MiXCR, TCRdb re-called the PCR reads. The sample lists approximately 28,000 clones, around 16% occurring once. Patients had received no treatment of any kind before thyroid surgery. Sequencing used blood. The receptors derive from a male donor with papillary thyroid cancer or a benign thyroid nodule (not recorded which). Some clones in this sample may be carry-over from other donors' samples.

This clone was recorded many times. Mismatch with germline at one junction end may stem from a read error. CDR3 coding DNA: TGTGCTAGCAGCTTGGGGCAGGGAGTAGATAAACTGTTTTTT. It yields the protein CASSLGQGVDKLFF. V usage is TRBV7-7 and J usage is TRBJ1-4, with D maybe TRBD1 (5 bases). From germline, CDR1 is SSHAT and CDR2 FNYEAQ (reference sequence). CDR3 length equals 14 residues.

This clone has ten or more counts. The CDR3 spells CASRWPRGGYTF. The CDR3 DNA reads as TGTGCCAGCCGATGGCCCCGCGGGGGCTACACCTTC. The chain combines TRBV19 with TRBJ1-2; D is unresolved. CDR3 length: 12 amino acids. Germline V gene lookup returns CDR1 LNHDA and CDR2 SQIVND (reference sequence). V gave up 9 bases and J gave up 8 bases, with 16 bases separating them.

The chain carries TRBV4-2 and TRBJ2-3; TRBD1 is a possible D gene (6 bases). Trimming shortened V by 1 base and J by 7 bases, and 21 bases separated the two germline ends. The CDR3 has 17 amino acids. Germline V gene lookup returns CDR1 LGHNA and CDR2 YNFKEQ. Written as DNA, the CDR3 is TGTGCCAGCAGCCAAGTCGGGGTGAGGGTAGGGGGACATACGCAGTATTTT. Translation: CASSQVGVRVGGHTQYF.

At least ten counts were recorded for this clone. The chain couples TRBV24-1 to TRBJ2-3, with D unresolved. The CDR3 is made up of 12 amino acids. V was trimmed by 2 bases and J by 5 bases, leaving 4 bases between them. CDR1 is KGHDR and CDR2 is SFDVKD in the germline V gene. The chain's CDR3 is CATSDSGDTQYF. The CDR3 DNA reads TGTGCCACCAGTGATTCGGGAGATACGCAGTATTTT.

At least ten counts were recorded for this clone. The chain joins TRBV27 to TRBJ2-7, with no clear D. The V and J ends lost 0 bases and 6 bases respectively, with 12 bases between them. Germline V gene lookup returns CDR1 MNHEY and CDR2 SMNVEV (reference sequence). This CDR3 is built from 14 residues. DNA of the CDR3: TGTGCCAGCAGTTTATCCGGGCTTCCGTCCGAGCAGTACTTC. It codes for CASSLSGLPSEQYF.

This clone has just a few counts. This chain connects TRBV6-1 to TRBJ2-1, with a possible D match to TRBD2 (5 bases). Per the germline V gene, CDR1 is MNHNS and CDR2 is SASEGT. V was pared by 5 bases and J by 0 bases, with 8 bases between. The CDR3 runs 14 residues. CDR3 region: CASSTRISYNEQFF. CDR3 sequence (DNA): TGTGCCAGCAGTACTAGAATCTCCTACAATGAGCAGTTCTTC.

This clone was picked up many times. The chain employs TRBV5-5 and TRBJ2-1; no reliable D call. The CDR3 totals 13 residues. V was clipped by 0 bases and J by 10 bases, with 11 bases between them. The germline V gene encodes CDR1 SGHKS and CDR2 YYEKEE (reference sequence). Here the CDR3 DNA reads TGTGCCAGCAGCTTGGGTTTCGATCGCGAGCAGTTCTTC. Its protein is CASSLGFDREQFF.

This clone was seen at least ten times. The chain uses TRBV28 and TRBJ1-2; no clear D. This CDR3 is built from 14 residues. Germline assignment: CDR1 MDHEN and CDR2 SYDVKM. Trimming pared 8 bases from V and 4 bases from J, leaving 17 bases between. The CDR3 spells CASRPGRRFYGYTF. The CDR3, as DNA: TGTGCCAGCCGCCCCGGGAGACGGTTCTATGGCTACACCTTC.

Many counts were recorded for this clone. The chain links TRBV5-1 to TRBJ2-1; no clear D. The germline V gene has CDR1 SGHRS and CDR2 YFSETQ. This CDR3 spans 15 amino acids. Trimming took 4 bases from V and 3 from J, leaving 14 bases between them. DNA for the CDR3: TGCGCCAGCAGCCGTAATAAAAATCTCTACAATGAGCAGTTCTTC. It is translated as CASSRNKNLYNEQFF. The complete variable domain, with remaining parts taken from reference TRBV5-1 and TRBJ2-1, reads KAGVTQTPRYLIKTRGQQVTLSCSPISGHRSVSWYQQTPGQGLQFLFEYFSETQRNKGNFPGRFSGRQFSNSRSEMNVSTLELGDSALYLCASSRNKNLYNEQFFGPGTRLTVL.

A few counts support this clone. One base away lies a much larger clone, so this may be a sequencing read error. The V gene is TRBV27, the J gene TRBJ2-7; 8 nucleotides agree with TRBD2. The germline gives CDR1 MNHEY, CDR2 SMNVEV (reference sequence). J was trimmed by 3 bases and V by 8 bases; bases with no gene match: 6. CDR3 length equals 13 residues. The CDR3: CASSFSGSYEQYF. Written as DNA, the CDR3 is TGTGCCAGCTCCTTCAGCGGGAGCTACGAGCAGTACTTC.

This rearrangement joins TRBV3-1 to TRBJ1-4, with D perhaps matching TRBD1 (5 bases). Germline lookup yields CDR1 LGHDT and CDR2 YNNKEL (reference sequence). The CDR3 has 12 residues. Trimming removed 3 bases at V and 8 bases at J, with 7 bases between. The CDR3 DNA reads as TGTGCCAGCAGCCAGGGGGTGGAAAAACTGTTTTTT. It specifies CASSQGVEKLFF.

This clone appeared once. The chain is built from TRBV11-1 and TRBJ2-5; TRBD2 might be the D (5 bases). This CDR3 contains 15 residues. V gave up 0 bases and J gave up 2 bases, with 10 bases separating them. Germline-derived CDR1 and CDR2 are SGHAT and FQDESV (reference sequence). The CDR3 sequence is CASSLAGSGQETQYF. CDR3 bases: TGTGCCAGCAGCTTAGCGGGGTCGGGGCAAGAGACCCAGTACTTC.

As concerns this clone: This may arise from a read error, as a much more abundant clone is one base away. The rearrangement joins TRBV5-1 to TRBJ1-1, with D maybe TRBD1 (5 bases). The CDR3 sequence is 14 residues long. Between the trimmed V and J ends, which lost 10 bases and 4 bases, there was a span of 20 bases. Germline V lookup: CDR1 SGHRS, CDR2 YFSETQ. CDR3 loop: CARGPTAGGTEAFF. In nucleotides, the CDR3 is TGCGCCCGCGGCCCGACAGCCGGTGGCACTGAAGCTTTCTTT.

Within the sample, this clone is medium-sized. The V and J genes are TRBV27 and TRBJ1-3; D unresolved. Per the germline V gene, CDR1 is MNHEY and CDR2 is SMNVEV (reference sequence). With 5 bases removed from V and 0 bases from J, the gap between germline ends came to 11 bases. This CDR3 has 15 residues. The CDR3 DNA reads TGTGCCAGCAGTCGAGACTACAACTCTGGAAACACCATATATTTT. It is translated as CASSRDYNSGNTIYF.

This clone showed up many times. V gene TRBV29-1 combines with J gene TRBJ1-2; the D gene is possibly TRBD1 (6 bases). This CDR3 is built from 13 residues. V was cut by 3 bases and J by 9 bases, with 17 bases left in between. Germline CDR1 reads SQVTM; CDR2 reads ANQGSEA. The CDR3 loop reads CSVDSPQGGSYTF. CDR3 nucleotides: TGCAGCGTTGATTCCCCACAGGGTGGGAGCTACACCTTC.

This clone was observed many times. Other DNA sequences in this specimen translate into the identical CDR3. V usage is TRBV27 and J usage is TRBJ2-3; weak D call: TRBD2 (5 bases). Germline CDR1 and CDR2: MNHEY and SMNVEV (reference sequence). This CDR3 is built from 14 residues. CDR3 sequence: CASSLTGSADTQYF. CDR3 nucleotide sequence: TGTGCTAGCTCCTTGACGGGTAGCGCAGATACGCAGTATTTT.

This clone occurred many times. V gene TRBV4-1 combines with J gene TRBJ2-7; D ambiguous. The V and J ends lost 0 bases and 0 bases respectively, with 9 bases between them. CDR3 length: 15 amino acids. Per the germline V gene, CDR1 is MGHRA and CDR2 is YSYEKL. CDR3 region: CASSQDRGGSYEQYF. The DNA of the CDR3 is TGCGCCAGCAGCCAAGACAGAGGCGGCTCCTACGAGCAGTACTTC.

The CDR3 region is CSAKGTLSSYEQYF. CDR3 nucleotide sequence: TGCAGTGCTAAAGGGACGCTGAGCTCCTACGAGCAGTACTTC. This chain connects TRBV20-1 to TRBJ2-7; possibly TRBD1 or TRBD2 for D (5 bases each). Trimming took 4 bases from V and 0 from J, leaving 13 bases between them. This CDR3 contains 14 residues. The V gene's germline CDR1 is DFQATT and CDR2 SNEGSKA (reference sequence).

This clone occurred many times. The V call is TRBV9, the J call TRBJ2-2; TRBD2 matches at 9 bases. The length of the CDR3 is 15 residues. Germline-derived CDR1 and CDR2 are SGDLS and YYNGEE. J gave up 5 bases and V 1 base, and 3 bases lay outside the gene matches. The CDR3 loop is CASSVSLAGTGELFF. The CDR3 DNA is TGTGCCAGCAGCGTATCCCTAGCGGGAACCGGGGAGCTGTTTTTT.

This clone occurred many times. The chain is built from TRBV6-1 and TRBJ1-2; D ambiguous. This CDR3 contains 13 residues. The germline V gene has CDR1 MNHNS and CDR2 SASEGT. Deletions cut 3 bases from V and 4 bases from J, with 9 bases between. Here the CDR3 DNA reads TGTGCCAGCAGTGATGTCTTCCCCTATGGCTACACCTTC. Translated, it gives CASSDVFPYGYTF.

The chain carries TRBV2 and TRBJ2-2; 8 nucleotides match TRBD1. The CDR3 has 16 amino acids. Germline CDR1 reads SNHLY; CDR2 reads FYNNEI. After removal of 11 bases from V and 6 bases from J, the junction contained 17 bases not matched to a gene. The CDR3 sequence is CAGKRQGSALAGELFF. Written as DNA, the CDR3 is TGTGCCGGGAAAAGACAGGGGTCTGCCCTGGCCGGGGAGCTGTTTTTT.

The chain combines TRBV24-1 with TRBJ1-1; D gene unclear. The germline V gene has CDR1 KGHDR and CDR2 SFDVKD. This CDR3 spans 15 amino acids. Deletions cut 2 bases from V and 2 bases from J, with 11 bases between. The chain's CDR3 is CATSDYQVSNTEAFF. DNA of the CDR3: TGTGCCACCAGTGATTACCAAGTTTCAAACACTGAAGCTTTCTTT.

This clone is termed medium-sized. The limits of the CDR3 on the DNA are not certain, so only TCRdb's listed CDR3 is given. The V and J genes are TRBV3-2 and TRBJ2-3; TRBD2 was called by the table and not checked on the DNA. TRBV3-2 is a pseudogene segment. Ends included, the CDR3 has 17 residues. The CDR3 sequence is CASSQDSWGGGTDTQYF.

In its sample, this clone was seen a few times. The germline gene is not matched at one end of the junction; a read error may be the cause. The CDR3 is CASSLLSTRELFF. CDR3 nucleotide sequence: TGTGCCAGTAGTCTCCTTAGCACCCGGGAGCTGTTTTTT. The chain uses TRBV19 and TRBJ2-2; D is undetermined. Germline V gives CDR1 LNHDA, CDR2 SQIVND (reference sequence). The CDR3 contains 13 residues. Complete variable domain (other parts from reference TRBV19 and TRBJ2-2): DGGITQSPKYLFRKEGQNVTLSCEQNLNHDAMYWYRQDPGQGLRLIYYSQIVNDFQKGDIAEGYSVSREKKESFPLTVTSAQKNPTAFYLCASSLLSTRELFFGEGSRLTVL.

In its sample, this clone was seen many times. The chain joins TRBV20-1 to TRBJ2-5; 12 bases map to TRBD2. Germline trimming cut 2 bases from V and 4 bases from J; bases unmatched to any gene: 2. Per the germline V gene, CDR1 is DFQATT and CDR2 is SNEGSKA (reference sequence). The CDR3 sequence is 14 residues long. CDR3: CSARTTSGRETQYF. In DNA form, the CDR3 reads TGCAGTGCTAGAACGACTAGCGGGAGAGAGACCCAGTACTTC.

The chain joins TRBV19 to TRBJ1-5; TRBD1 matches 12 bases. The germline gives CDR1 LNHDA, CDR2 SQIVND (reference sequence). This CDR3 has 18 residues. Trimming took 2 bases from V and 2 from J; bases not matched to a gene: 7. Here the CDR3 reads CASSIMGQGAGGNQPQHF. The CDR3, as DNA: TGTGCCAGTAGTATAATGGGACAGGGGGCCGGGGGCAATCAGCCCCAGCATTTT.

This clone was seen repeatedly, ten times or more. As DNA, the CDR3 is TGTGCCAGCAGTTTAGTGGGACTAAAGGTGACTGAAGCTTTCTTT. Translating gives CASSLVGLKVTEAFF. The chain has TRBV28 and TRBJ1-1; possibly TRBD1 for D (5 bases). V lost 2 bases and J 5 bases, leaving 15 bases between the germline ends. The V gene's germline CDR1 is MDHEN and CDR2 SYDVKM. The CDR3 sequence is 15 residues long.

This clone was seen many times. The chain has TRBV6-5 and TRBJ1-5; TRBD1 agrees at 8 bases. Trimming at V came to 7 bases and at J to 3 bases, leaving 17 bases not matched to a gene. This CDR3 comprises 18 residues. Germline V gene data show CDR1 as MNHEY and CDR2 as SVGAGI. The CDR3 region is CASIRSQGGGRTNQPQHF. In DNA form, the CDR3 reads TGTGCCAGCATAAGGTCACAGGGGGGGGGTAGAACCAATCAGCCCCAGCATTTT.

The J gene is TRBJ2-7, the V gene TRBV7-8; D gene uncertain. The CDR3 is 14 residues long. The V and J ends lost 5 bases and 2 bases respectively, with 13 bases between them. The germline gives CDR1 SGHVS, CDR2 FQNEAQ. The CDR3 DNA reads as TGTGCCAGCAGCCTTTTTCAGGTGACCTACGAGCAGTACTTC. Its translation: CASSLFQVTYEQYF. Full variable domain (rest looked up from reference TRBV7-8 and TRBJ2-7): GAGVSQSPRYKVAKRGQDVALRCDPISGHVSLFWYQQALGQGPEFLTYFQNEAQLDKSGLPSDRFFAERPEGSVSTLKIQRTQQEDSAVYLCASSLFQVTYEQYFGPGTRLTVT.

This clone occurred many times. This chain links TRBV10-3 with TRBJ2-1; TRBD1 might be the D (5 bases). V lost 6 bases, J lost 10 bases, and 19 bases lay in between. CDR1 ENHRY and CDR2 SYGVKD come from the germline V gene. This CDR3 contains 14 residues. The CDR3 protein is CAISPLSQGTEQFF. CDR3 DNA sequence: TGTGCCATCAGCCCTCTGAGCCAGGGAACCGAGCAGTTCTTC.